A selection of T cell receptor beta chains follows, all from one sample in a study of siplizumab effects on memory and regulatory T cells. Sequencing used immunoSEQ multiplex PCR; TCRdb keeps in-frame clones, though not all of them. The sample includes fewer than 11,000 clones, approximately 44% of them seen just once. No antigens are known for them. The specimen was CFSE-low (dividing) CD4+ T cells sorted from an allogeneic mixed lymphocyte reaction. These receptors all come from a human donor in good health; the cells came from an allogeneic mixed lymphocyte reaction. Both conserved end residues are part of each CDR3. The D gene is left open where the match is weak. Size tells how often a clone was seen (once, few, many) or the class of an expanded clone, and some rows leave it out.

D,J,size,V,CDR3,DNA
TRBD1,TRBJ2-3,NA,TRBV5-1,CASSLDRGRGFDTQYF,TGCGCCAGCAGCTTGGACAGGGGGCGCGGTTTTGATACGCAGTATTTT
NA,TRBJ2-1,NA,TRBV7-2,CASSLRPQINRVGSNEQFF,TGTGCCAGCAGCCTACGACCGCAAATTAACAGGGTTGGTTCCAATGAGCAGTTCTTC
NA,TRBJ2-5,NA,TRBV5-1,CASSLASLFGTQETQYF,TGCGCCAGCAGCTTGGCCTCCCTTTTTGGAACCCAAGAGACCCAGTACTTC
NA,TRBJ1-2,few,TRBV9,CASSADRFYGYTF,TGTGCCAGCAGCGCCGACAGGTTCTATGGCTACACCTTC
TRBD1,TRBJ2-7,NA,TRBV28,CASRITGGGLEYF,TGTGCCAGTAGAATCACAGGGGGCGGGCTCGAGTACTTC
NA,TRBJ1-1,few,TRBV28,CASSLYSRKEAFF,TGTGCCAGCAGTTTATACAGCAGGAAGGAAGCTTTCTTT
TRBD2,TRBJ2-3,once,TRBV7-3,CASSLIALAGVEDTQYF,TGTGCCAGCAGCTTAATAGCACTAGCGGGAGTTGAAGATACGCAGTATTTT
NA,TRBJ1-1,NA,TRBV5-1,CASSLVAGSTEAFF,TGCGCCAGCAGCTTGGTTGCAGGGTCCACTGAAGCTTTCTTT
TRBD2,TRBJ2-2,NA,TRBV6-1,CASSGGRVNTGELFF,TGTGCCAGCAGCGGCGGGAGGGTGAACACCGGGGAGCTGTTTTTT
NA,TRBJ2-2,NA,TRBV5-1,CASSLVVRGELFF,TGCGCCAGCAGCTTGGTGGTCAGGGGGGAGCTGTTTTTT
NA,TRBJ2-7,NA,TRBV7-3,CASSRSPGYEQYF,TGTGCCAGCAGCCGATCGCCAGGCTACGAGCAGTACTTC
NA,TRBJ2-7,once,TRBV7-6,CASSLGFERF,TGTGCCAGCAGCTTAGGGTTTGAGCGGTTC
NA,TRBJ2-1,once,TRBV7-9,CASSLKYPRFF,TGTGCCAGCAGCTTAAAATACCCGAGATTCTTC
TRBD2,TRBJ2-7,NA,TRBV19,CASKIAGGDEQYF,TGTGCCAGTAAAATAGCGGGAGGGGACGAGCAGTACTTC
NA,TRBJ1-5,medium-sized,TRBV7-2,CASSLTGTGYQPQHF,TGTGCCAGCAGCTTAACCGGGACGGGTTATCAGCCCCAGCATTTT
NA,TRBJ2-3,NA,TRBV7-6,CASSPSASRADTQYF,TGTGCCAGCAGCCCCTCCGCCAGTAGAGCAGATACGCAGTATTTT
TRBD1,TRBJ2-3,NA,TRBV28,CASSGQGTSTDTQYF,TGTGCCAGCAGCGGACAGGGGACTAGCACAGATACGCAGTATTTT
TRBD2,TRBJ2-5,NA,TRBV11-3,CASSLGLAGQETQYF,TGTGCCAGCAGCTTAGGGCTAGCGGGACAAGAGACCCAGTACTTC
NA,TRBJ2-5,few,TRBV6-5,CASSRGEETQYF,TGTGCCAGCAGCCGAGGAGAAGAGACCCAGTACTTC
NA,TRBJ2-5,few,TRBV4-2,CASSQEAFLGETQYF,TGTGCCAGCAGCCAAGAGGCCTTCCTAGGAGAGACCCAGTACTTC
TRBD2,TRBJ2-1,few,TRBV28,CASSYSGSGRYEQFF,TGTGCCAGCAGTTATAGCGGGAGTGGGAGGTATGAGCAGTTCTTC
TRBD1,TRBJ1-5,few,TRBV28,CASSLSGTGVVQPQHF,TGTGCCAGCAGTTTATCAGGGACAGGGGTAGTTCAGCCCCAGCATTTT
NA,TRBJ1-3,NA,TRBV6-1,CATGSGNTIYF,TGTGCCACCGGATCTGGAAACACCATATATTTT
NA,TRBJ1-6,few,TRBV7-2,CASSITGDSMNPLHF,TGTGCCAGCAGCATAACCGGGGATTCGATGAATCCCCTCCACTTT
NA,TRBJ1-2,few,TRBV5-8,CASSLSRRYSYGYTF,TGTGCCAGCAGCTTGAGTCGGCGGTATAGCTATGGCTACACCTTC
NA,TRBJ1-1,NA,TRBV18,CASSPQVGTEAFF,TGTGCCAGCTCACCTCAAGTCGGGACTGAAGCTTTCTTT
NA,TRBJ2-3,NA,TRBV11-2,CASSLDGRTTDTQYF,TGTGCCAGCAGCTTAGACGGAAGAACCACAGATACGCAGTATTTT
NA,TRBJ1-2,NA,TRBV6-5,CASSRGGRNYGYTF,TGTGCCAGCAGTAGAGGGGGAAGGAACTATGGCTACACCTTC
NA,TRBJ1-1,few,TRBV5-8,CASSLEGRTEAFF,TGTGCCAGCAGCTTAGAAGGGAGAACTGAAGCTTTCTTT
TRBD2,TRBJ2-7,NA,TRBV11-2,CATSTYAELAAFYEQYF,TGTGCCACCAGTACCTATGCGGAACTAGCGGCCTTCTACGAGCAGTACTTC
NA,TRBJ2-3,NA,TRBV7-2,CASSLVGGAGDTQYF,TGTGCCAGCAGCTTAGTCGGGGGAGCGGGAGATACGCAGTATTTT
NA,TRBJ1-2,NA,TRBV5-4,CASSSRQFYGYTF,TGTGCCAGCAGCTCCAGACAGTTCTATGGCTACACCTTC
TRBD1,TRBJ1-5,NA,TRBV5-1,CASSWGTGGGQPQHF,TGCGCCAGCAGCTGGGGGACAGGGGGCGGTCAGCCCCAGCATTTT
TRBD2,TRBJ2-1,NA,TRBV28,CASSLVAGVMNEQFF,TGTGCCAGCAGTCTAGTAGCGGGAGTAATGAATGAGCAGTTCTTC
NA,TRBJ2-7,NA,TRBV28,CASSLSSYEQYF,TGTGCCAGCAGCCTGAGCTCCTACGAGCAGTACTTC
NA,TRBJ2-1,NA,TRBV2,CASHESSYNEQFF,TGTGCCAGCCACGAGAGCTCCTACAATGAGCAGTTCTTC
NA,TRBJ1-5,NA,TRBV27,CASSGDNSNQPQHF,TGTGCCAGCAGTGGGGACAATAGCAATCAGCCCCAGCATTTT
NA,TRBJ1-1,few,TRBV18,CASSHKESHTEAFF,TGTGCCAGCTCACATAAAGAAAGTCACACTGAAGCTTTCTTT
NA,TRBJ2-6,NA,TRBV5-1,CASSFPSESSGANVLTF,TGCGCCAGCAGCTTCCCTAGCGAAAGCTCTGGGGCCAACGTCCTGACTTTC
NA,TRBJ2-1,NA,TRBV29-1,CSVTATEEQFF,TGCAGCGTCACCGCCACAGAGGAGCAGTTCTTC
NA,TRBJ2-5,NA,TRBV6-5,CASSYGGHSETQYF,TGTGCCAGCAGTTACGGGGGACACTCAGAGACCCAGTACTTC
NA,TRBJ2-4,few,TRBV28,CASSSQNIQYF,TGTGCCAGCAGTTCCCAAAACATTCAGTACTTC
NA,TRBJ1-2,NA,TRBV9,CASSIQTDLRYGYTF,TGTGCCAGCAGCATACAGACAGACTTGCGGTATGGCTACACCTTC
NA,TRBJ2-2,NA,TRBV6-5,CASSYLSGGELFF,TGTGCCAGCAGTTATCTGTCCGGCGGGGAGCTGTTTTTT
NA,TRBJ2-7,few,TRBV5-1,CASSLTGWGTEQYF,TGCGCCAGCAGCCTAACAGGGTGGGGCACCGAGCAGTACTTC
TRBD1,TRBJ1-1,NA,TRBV7-9,CASSRGTGGTEAFF,TGTGCCAGCAGCCGTGGGACAGGGGGGACTGAAGCTTTCTTT
TRBD1,TRBJ1-2,NA,TRBV30,CAWVGDREEGYTF,TGTGCCTGGGTCGGGGACAGGGAGGAAGGCTACACCTTC
NA,TRBJ2-3,few,TRBV6-5,CASSRQGNTQYF,TGTGCCAGCAGCCGTCAGGGCAATACGCAGTATTTT
NA,TRBJ2-1,NA,TRBV28,CASSQIGSYNEQFF,TGTGCCAGCAGTCAAATTGGGAGTTACAATGAGCAGTTCTTC
NA,TRBJ1-2,NA,TRBV28,CASLNRNLNGYTF,TGTGCCAGTCTAAACAGAAACTTAAATGGCTACACCTTC
NA,TRBJ2-5,few,TRBV9,CASSVAPRFEETQYF,TGTGCCAGCAGCGTAGCTCCGCGGTTCGAGGAGACCCAGTACTTC
NA,TRBJ2-1,medium-sized,TRBV6-6,CASSHFDYRSRQFF,TGTGCCAGCAGCCACTTCGACTACCGGAGTCGGCAGTTCTTC
NA,TRBJ1-2,few,TRBV19,CASSMGTSYGYTF,TGTGCCAGTAGTATGGGCACCTCCTATGGCTACACCTTC
NA,TRBJ2-3,NA,TRBV4-2,CASSLTSTDTQYF,TGTGCCAGCAGCCTGACTAGCACAGATACGCAGTATTTT
TRBD2,TRBJ2-7,NA,TRBV27,CASSLMGTINEQYF,TGTGCCAGCAGTTTAATGGGGACTATAAACGAGCAGTACTTC
NA,TRBJ1-3,NA,TRBV6-1,CASSEPPGSGNTIYF,TGTGCCAGCAGTGAACCTCCAGGCTCTGGAAACACCATATATTTT
NA,TRBJ2-3,NA,TRBV21-1,CASSRGQPTDTQYF,TGTGCCTCCAGTAGGGGACAGCCCACAGATACGCAGTATTTT
NA,TRBJ1-3,few,TRBV28,CASSSPGTNTIYF,TGTGCCAGCAGTTCACCCGGTACAAACACCATATATTTT